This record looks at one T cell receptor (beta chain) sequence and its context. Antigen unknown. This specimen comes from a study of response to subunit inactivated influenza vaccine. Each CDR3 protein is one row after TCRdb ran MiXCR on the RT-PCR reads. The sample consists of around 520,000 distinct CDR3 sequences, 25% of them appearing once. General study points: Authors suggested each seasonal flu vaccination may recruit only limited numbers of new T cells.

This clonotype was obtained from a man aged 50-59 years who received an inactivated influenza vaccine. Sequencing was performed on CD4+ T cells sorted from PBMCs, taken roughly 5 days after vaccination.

CDR3 DNA: TGCGCCAGCAGCCCGGGGGCTAGCGGGAGACATACCGGGGAGCTGTTTTTT. Translated: CASSPGASGRHTGELFF. J is TRBJ2-2 and V is TRBV4-3, with 10 bases matching TRBD2. In germline, CDR1 is LGHNA, CDR2 YSLEER. With 4 bases clipped from V and 5 bases from J, the junction kept 10 bases outside the gene matches. This CDR3 comprises 17 residues.